This T cell receptor beta chain was sequenced during a study of response to subunit inactivated influenza vaccine. A single record per CDR3 protein comes from TCRdb applying MiXCR to the RT-PCR reads. Altogether around 320,000 distinct CDR3 sequences are present, roughly 22% being singletons, with the ten largest covering 10%. The ends were cut back, 8 bases at V and 0 bases at J, with 26 bases in the middle. CDR3 length: 18 amino acids. This clonotype showed up many times. The genes are TRBV5-3 and TRBJ1-2, with D possibly matching TRBD1 (6 bases). TRBV5-3 counts as an open reading frame of uncertain function. This sequence originates from a man aged 45 to 70 who received an inactivated influenza vaccine. Specimen: PBMCs from blood, collected approximately 20 months after vaccination. The CDR3 region is CASTPRRYREAPNYGYTF. In nucleotides, the CDR3 is TGTGCCAGTACGCCGAGAAGATACAGGGAAGCTCCTAACTATGGCTACACCTTC.